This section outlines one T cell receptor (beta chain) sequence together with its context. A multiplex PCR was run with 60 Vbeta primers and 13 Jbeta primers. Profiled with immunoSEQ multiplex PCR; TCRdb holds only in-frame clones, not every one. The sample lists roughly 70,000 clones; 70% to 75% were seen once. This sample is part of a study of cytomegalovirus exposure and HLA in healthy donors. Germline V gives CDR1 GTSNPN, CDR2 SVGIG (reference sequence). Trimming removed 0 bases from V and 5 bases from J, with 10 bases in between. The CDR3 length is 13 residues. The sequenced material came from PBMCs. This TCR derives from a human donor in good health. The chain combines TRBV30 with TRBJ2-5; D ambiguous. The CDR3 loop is CAWSVPPIETQYF. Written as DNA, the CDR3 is TGTGCCTGGAGTGTACCCCCTATTGAGACCCAGTACTTC. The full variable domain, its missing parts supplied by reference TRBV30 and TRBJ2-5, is SQTIHQWPATLVQPVGSPLSLECTVEGTSNPNLYWYRQAAGRGLQLLFYSVGIGQISSEVPQNLSASRPQDRQFILSSKKLLLSDSGFYLCAWSVPPIETQYFGPGTRLLVL.